Presented here are 29 T cell receptor beta chains from one specimen sequenced in a study of cytomegalovirus exposure and HLA in healthy donors. 13 Jbeta primers and 60 Vbeta primers were used for the PCR. This table comes from immunoSEQ multiplex PCR, and its TCRdb copy is limited to in-frame clones, with some not included. The sample records about 81,000 clones, 77% being singletons. Sequenced material: PBMCs. The receptors derive from a man aged 50-59 years in good health and CMV-seropositive.

The chain is built from TRBV5-1 and TRBJ2-5, with no clear D. The J call is uncertain, as TRBJ2-7 better fits the DNA end. Germline V gives CDR1 SGHRS, CDR2 YFSETQ. The CDR3 loop spans 15 amino acids. The CDR3 is CANRWPSVITYEQYF. CDR3 nucleotides: TGCGCCAACCGGTGGCCAAGCGTAATAACCTACGAGCAGTACTTC.

The V call is TRBV6-4, the J call TRBJ1-1; 10 bases map to TRBD1. There are 15 residues in the CDR3. Trimming cost V 5 bases and J 6 bases; bases outside gene matches: 9. Per germline, CDR1 MRHNA and CDR2 SNTAGT. The CDR3 sequence: CASSKTAGTGAEAFF. CDR3 in DNA: TGTGCCAGCAGTAAGACCGCCGGGACAGGGGCTGAAGCTTTCTTT.

This clone was detected a few times. The chain has TRBV30 and TRBJ2-1, with D possibly being TRBD1 (6 bases). CDR3 size: 12 residues. Looked up from germline, CDR1 is GTSNPN and CDR2 is SVGIG (reference sequence). Deletions cut 1 base from V and 11 bases from J, with 12 bases between. The CDR3: CAWSATQGQQFF. CDR3 sequence (DNA): TGTGCCTGGAGTGCCACCCAGGGGCAGCAGTTCTTC.

The chain employs TRBV27 and TRBJ1-2; D is perhaps TRBD1 (5 bases). This CDR3 contains 18 residues. The V end lost 2 bases, the J end lost 1 base, and 20 bases lay between the germline ends. Germline lookup yields CDR1 MNHEY and CDR2 SMNVEV (reference sequence). CDR3 loop: CASSLTLTADTDNYGYTF. CDR3 DNA: TGTGCCAGCAGTTTAACTCTCACCGCGGACACCGATAACTATGGCTACACCTTC.

This chain connects TRBV6-5 to TRBJ2-1, with a possible D match to TRBD2 (6 bases). The CDR3 has 14 residues. Per the germline V gene, CDR1 is MNHEY and CDR2 is SVGAGI. V shed 5 bases and J shed 4 bases, with 12 bases lying between them. The CDR3, as DNA: TGTGCCAGCAGTCCCCGGGGGATGTACAATGAGCAGTTCTTC. Amino acid sequence: CASSPRGMYNEQFF.

The chain couples TRBV19 to TRBJ1-2, with D unclear. Germline CDR1 reads LNHDA; CDR2 reads SQIVND (reference sequence). The CDR3 has 13 amino acids. V lost 6 bases, J lost 7 bases, and 15 bases lay in between. The CDR3 DNA is TGTGCCAGTAGCGTGGGAACTGGAGGTGGCTACACCTTC. This sequence encodes CASSVGTGGGYTF.

The chain links TRBV12-5 to TRBJ1-1; no reliable D call. The V gene's germline CDR1 is LGHNT and CDR2 FRNRAP. The CDR3 length is 13 residues. Trimming pared 1 base from V and 3 bases from J, leaving 6 bases between. CDR3 nucleotides: TGTGCTAGTGGTTTGGACGGTTACACTGAAGCTTTCTTT. Translating gives CASGLDGYTEAFF. The full variable domain, with the rest looked up from reference TRBV12-5 and TRBJ1-1, is DARVTQTPRHKVTEMGQEVTMRCQPILGHNTVFWYRQTMMQGLELLAYFRNRAPLDDSGMPKDRFSAEMPDATLATLKIQPSEPRDSAVYFCASGLDGYTEAFFGQGTRLTVV.

The chain carries TRBV9 and TRBJ2-7; TRBD2 might be the D (6 bases). Between the trimmed V and J ends, which lost 6 bases and 0 bases, there was a span of 22 bases. The CDR3 runs 17 residues. In germline, CDR1 is SGDLS, CDR2 YYNGEE. CDR3 in amino acids: CASTLGYGRPSSYEQYF. The CDR3 coding sequence is TGTGCCAGCACCCTAGGGTATGGGAGGCCGAGCTCCTACGAGCAGTACTTC.

This clone was seen a single time. One end of the junction does not line up with germline, which may come from a read error. The rearrangement links TRBV6-5 to TRBJ2-5; 9 bases line up with TRBD1. The CDR3 is made up of 15 amino acids. Germline V CDR1 and CDR2: MNHEY, SVGAGI. The CDR3 nucleotides are TGTACCAGCAGTTACGGTGGGACAGGGACAGAGACCCAGTACTTC. Encoded protein: CTSSYGGTGTETQYF.

The chain couples TRBV2 to TRBJ1-1; 9 nucleotides line up with TRBD1. The CDR3 is made up of 15 amino acids. Looked up from germline, CDR1 is SNHLY and CDR2 is FYNNEI. V trimming: 5 bases; J trimming: 8 bases; junction bases outside the gene matches: 12. DNA of the CDR3: TGTGCCAGCAGTCCGTGGACAGGGGCCATAAGGGAAGCTTTCTTT. Its translation is CASSPWTGAIREAFF.

This chain joins TRBV7-3 and TRBJ2-2; D is ambiguous. The germline CDR1 and CDR2 sequences are SGHTA and FQGTGA. The CDR3 loop spans 14 amino acids. Trimming left V 5 bases short and J 1 base short, with 8 bases between. The CDR3 protein is CASSPLGNTGELFF. The CDR3 bases are TGTGCCAGCAGCCCCCTAGGGAACACCGGGGAGCTGTTTTTT. The whole variable domain, remainder taken from reference TRBV7-3 and TRBJ2-2, is GAGVSQTPSNKVTEKGKYVELRCDPISGHTALYWYRQSLGQGPEFLIYFQGTGAADDSGLPNDRFFAVRPEGSVSTLKIQRTERGDSAVYLCASSPLGNTGELFFGEGSRLTVL.

The chain couples TRBV27 to TRBJ2-2, with a possible D match to TRBD2 (5 bases). The germline V and J ends were trimmed by 7 bases and 7 bases, with 16 bases remaining between them. The CDR3 is made up of 14 amino acids. Germline loops: CDR1 MNHEY, CDR2 SMNVEV (reference sequence). The CDR3 nucleotides read TGTGCCAGCAAGCCGATCAAAGAGGGCGGGGAGCTGTTTTTT. Its protein product is CASKPIKEGGELFF.

V usage is TRBV11-3 and J usage is TRBJ2-7, with 7 nucleotides matching TRBD1. The CDR3 is made up of 15 amino acids. Germline V gives CDR1 SGHNT, CDR2 YENEEA. The trim removed 5 bases at V and 3 bases at J, leaving 10 bases unmatched. CDR3 sequence: CASSPGQTIDYEQYF. DNA for the CDR3: TGTGCCAGCAGCCCGGGACAGACGATCGACTACGAGCAGTACTTC.

The genes are TRBV7-8 and TRBJ2-7; 9 bases agree with TRBD1. Germline loops: CDR1 SGHVS, CDR2 FQNEAQ. The CDR3 extends over 16 amino acids. V was pared by 2 bases and J by 0 bases, with 5 bases of the junction left unmatched. The CDR3 spells CASSLKKGQGSYEQYF. The CDR3 region has the DNA TGTGCCAGCAGCTTAAAAAAGGGACAGGGCTCCTACGAGCAGTACTTC.

The chain is built from TRBV7-2 and TRBJ2-2; no definite D call. Germline lookup yields CDR1 SGHTA and CDR2 FQGNSA. With 1 base removed from V and 2 bases from J, the gap between germline ends came to 5 bases. The CDR3 sequence is 14 residues long. DNA for the CDR3: TGTGCCAGCAGCTTAGTCCTAAACACCGGGGAGCTGTTTTTT. It is translated as CASSLVLNTGELFF.

The chain is built from TRBV28 and TRBJ2-7; D is unresolved. The CDR3 runs to 15 residues. The germline CDR1 and CDR2 sequences are MDHEN and SYDVKM. V dropped 7 bases and J dropped 2 bases, with 18 bases sitting between them. The CDR3 loop is CASKSASALAYEQYF. CDR3 in DNA: TGTGCCAGCAAAAGCGCCTCAGCTCTGGCCTACGAGCAGTACTTC.

This sequence joins TRBV7-9 and TRBJ2-2; 8 nucleotides align to TRBD2. Germline CDR1 reads SEHNR; CDR2 reads FQNEAQ (reference sequence). The CDR3 sequence is 13 residues long. V shed 4 bases, J shed 6 bases, and the junction held 1 base outside the gene matches. CDR3 sequence reads: CASSWTSSGELFF. DNA of the CDR3: TGTGCCAGCAGCTGGACTAGCTCCGGGGAGCTGTTTTTT.

The chain is built from TRBV27 and TRBJ2-1; a weak D match, TRBD2 (6 bases). CDR1 and CDR2 (germline): MNHEY, SMNVEV (reference sequence). Trimming shortened V by 8 bases and J by 5 bases, and 19 bases separated the two germline ends. This CDR3 contains 15 residues. This CDR3 is CASRYAGGNHNEQFF. CDR3 in DNA: TGTGCCAGCCGTTACGCCGGGGGAAACCACAATGAGCAGTTCTTC.

The rearrangement uses TRBV10-1 and TRBJ2-7, with 10 bases that match TRBD1. V shed 2 bases, J shed 9 bases, and the junction held 10 bases outside the gene matches. Looked up from germline, CDR1 is WNHNN and CDR2 is SYGVQD (reference sequence). The CDR3 spans 15 residues. The CDR3 here is CASSEDRDRGFAQYF. In nucleotides, the CDR3 is TGCGCCAGCAGTGAGGACCGGGACAGGGGTTTCGCGCAGTACTTC.

The chain joins TRBV7-9 to TRBJ2-7, with 7 bases that match TRBD2. This CDR3 is built from 16 residues. Trimming took 5 bases from V and 2 from J; bases not matched to a gene: 12. CDR1 is SEHNR and CDR2 is FQNEAQ in the germline V gene (reference sequence). The CDR3 loop reads CASSTGDYRGTYEQYF. CDR3 coding DNA: TGTGCCAGCAGCACTGGGGACTACCGGGGGACCTACGAGCAGTACTTC.

This clone appeared many times. Written as DNA, the CDR3 is TGTGCCAGCAGTTTTGAGGGCTCCTATGGCTACACCTTC. Residues: CASSFEGSYGYTF. This rearrangement joins TRBV27 to TRBJ1-2; D not certain. Trimming shortened V by 3 bases and J by 4 bases, and 9 bases separated the two germline ends. The CDR3 spans 13 residues. Germline V CDR1 and CDR2: MNHEY, SMNVEV (reference sequence).

The CDR3 region is CASSPQTTNTEAFF. The CDR3 bases are TGTGCCAGCTCACCTCAGACAACGAACACTGAAGCTTTCTTT. The rearrangement links TRBV18 to TRBJ1-1; no reliable D call. V lost 3 bases, J lost 1 base, and 9 bases lay in between. CDR1 and CDR2 (germline): KGHSH, LQKENI. The CDR3 consists of 14 residues.

This clone was observed a handful of times. The sample carries other DNA sequences with the same CDR3. This chain connects TRBV10-3 to TRBJ2-4; D may be TRBD2 (6 bases). V gave up 3 bases and J gave up 1 base, with 13 bases separating them. This CDR3 contains 16 residues. The V gene's germline CDR1 is ENHRY and CDR2 SYGVKD. The CDR3 DNA sequence: TGTGCCATCAGTGAAAGGAGGGAAGGGGCCAAAAACATTCAGTACTTC. The encoded protein is CAISERREGAKNIQYF.

The chain couples TRBV9 to TRBJ2-3, with TRBD2 matching over 8 bases. This CDR3 has 16 amino acids. V gave up 3 bases and J gave up 0 bases; unmatched junction bases: 6. Germline loops: CDR1 SGDLS, CDR2 YYNGEE. CDR3 bases: TGTGCCAGCAGCGCCCGGGAGGGCACCAGCACAGATACGCAGTATTTT. Amino acid sequence: CASSAREGTSTDTQYF.

The V and J genes are TRBV11-3 and TRBJ2-1; TRBD2 agrees at 9 bases. The CDR3 extends over 17 amino acids. Germline V gene data show CDR1 as SGHNT and CDR2 as YENEEA. The J segment lost 4 bases and the V segment lost 2 bases, leaving 9 bases of the junction unmatched. This CDR3 reads CASSLSLAGGPYNEQFF. For the CDR3, the DNA is TGTGCCAGCAGCTTAAGTTTGGCGGGAGGGCCTTACAATGAGCAGTTCTTC.

The chain has TRBV7-9 and TRBJ2-2, with 8 positions matching TRBD2. The V and J ends lost 4 bases and 3 bases, in that order; junction bases with no gene match: 7. Germline V gene data show CDR1 as SEHNR and CDR2 as FQNEAQ (reference sequence). This CDR3 spans 16 amino acids. CDR3 sequence: CASSSRGGEDTGELFF. The CDR3 DNA is TGTGCCAGCAGCTCCCGGGGGGGAGAGGACACCGGGGAGCTGTTTTTT.

The V call is TRBV11-3, the J call TRBJ2-6, with 10 bases matching TRBD1. This CDR3 contains 18 residues. Germline CDR1 reads SGHNT; CDR2 reads YENEEA. With V trimmed by 5 bases and J by 0 bases, 7 bases remained unmatched. CDR3 region: CASSRRGQGSSGANVLTF. CDR3 bases: TGTGCCAGCAGCCGCCGGGGACAGGGGAGCTCTGGGGCCAACGTCCTGACTTTC.

The rearrangement uses TRBV11-1 and TRBJ2-3; the match to TRBD2 covers 7 bases. Germline assignment: CDR1 SGHAT and CDR2 FQDESV (reference sequence). Trimming cost V 2 bases and J 4 bases; bases outside gene matches: 12. This CDR3 is 17 amino acids long. CDR3 bases: TGTGCCAGCAGCTTACAACCTGAGCGGGGAGGGGCAGATACGCAGTATTTT. Translated, it gives CASSLQPERGGADTQYF.

V and J are TRBV27 and TRBJ1-5; 8 bases are a match to TRBD1. Germline-derived CDR1 and CDR2 are MNHEY and SMNVEV (reference sequence). Trimming at V came to 4 bases and at J to 2 bases, leaving 4 bases not matched to a gene. The CDR3 runs to 15 residues. The CDR3 protein is CASSWAGGRNQPQHF. The CDR3 DNA is TGTGCCAGCAGTTGGGCAGGGGGCCGCAATCAGCCCCAGCATTTT.